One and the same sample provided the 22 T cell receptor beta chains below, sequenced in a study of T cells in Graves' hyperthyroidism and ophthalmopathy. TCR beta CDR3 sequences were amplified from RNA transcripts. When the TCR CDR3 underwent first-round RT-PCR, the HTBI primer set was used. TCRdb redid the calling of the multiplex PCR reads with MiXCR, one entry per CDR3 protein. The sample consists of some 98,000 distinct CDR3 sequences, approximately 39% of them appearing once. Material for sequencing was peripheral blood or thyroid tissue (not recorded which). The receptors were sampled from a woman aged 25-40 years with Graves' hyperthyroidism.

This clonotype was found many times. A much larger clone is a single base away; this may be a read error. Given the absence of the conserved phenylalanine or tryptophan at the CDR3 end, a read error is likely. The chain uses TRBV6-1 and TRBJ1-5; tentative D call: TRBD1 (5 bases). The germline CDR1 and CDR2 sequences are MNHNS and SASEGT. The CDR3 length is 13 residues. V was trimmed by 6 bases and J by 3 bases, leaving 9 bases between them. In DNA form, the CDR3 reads TGTGCCAGCAGGGACATACCCAATCAGCCCCAGCATTCT. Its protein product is CASRDIPNQPQHS.

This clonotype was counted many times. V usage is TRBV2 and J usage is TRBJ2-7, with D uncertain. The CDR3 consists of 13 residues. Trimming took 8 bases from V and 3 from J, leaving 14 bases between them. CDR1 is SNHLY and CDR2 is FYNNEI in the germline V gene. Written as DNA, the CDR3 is TGTGCCAGCCTCTTAGGAAGGGACTACGAGCAGTACTTC. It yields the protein CASLLGRDYEQYF.

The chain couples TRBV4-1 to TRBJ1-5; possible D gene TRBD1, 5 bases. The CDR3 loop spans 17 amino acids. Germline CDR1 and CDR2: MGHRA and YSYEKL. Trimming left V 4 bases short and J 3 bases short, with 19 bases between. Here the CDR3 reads CASSPFLGVRYNQPQHF. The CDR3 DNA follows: TGCGCCAGCAGCCCCTTTCTGGGGGTGAGATACAATCAGCCCCAGCATTTT.

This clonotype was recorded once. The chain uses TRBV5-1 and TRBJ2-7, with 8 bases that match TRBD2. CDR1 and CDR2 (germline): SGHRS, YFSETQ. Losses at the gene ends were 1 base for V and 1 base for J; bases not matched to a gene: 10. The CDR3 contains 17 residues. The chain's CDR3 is CASSLRLARVRSYEQYF. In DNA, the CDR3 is TGCGCCAGCAGCTTGAGACTAGCGAGAGTAAGGTCCTACGAGCAGTACTTC.

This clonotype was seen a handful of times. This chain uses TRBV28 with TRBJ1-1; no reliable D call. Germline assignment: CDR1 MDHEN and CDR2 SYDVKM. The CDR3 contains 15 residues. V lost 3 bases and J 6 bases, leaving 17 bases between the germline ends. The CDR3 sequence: CASSFPTPTIAEAFF. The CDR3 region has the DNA TGTGCCAGCAGTTTCCCTACCCCAACAATCGCTGAAGCTTTCTTT.

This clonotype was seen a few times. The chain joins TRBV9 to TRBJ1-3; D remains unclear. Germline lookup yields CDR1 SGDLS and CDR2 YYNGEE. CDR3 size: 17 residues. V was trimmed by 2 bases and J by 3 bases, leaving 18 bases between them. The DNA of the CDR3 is TGTGCCAGCAGCGTCCCAACCAGTGGGCTAATTGGAAACACCATATATTTT. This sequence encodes CASSVPTSGLIGNTIYF.

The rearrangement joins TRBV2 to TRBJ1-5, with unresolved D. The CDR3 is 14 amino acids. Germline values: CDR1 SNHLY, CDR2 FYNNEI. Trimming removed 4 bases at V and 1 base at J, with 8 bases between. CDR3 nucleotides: TGTGCCAGCAGTGCCAGGATAAGCAATCAGCCCCAGCATTTT. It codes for CASSARISNQPQHF.

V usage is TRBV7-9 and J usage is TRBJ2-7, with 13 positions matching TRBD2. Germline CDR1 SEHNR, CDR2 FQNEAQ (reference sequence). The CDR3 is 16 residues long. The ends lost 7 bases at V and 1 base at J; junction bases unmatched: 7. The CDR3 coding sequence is TGTGCCAGCACCAAACTAGCGGGAGGGCTGTCCTACGAGCAGTACTTC. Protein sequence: CASTKLAGGLSYEQYF.

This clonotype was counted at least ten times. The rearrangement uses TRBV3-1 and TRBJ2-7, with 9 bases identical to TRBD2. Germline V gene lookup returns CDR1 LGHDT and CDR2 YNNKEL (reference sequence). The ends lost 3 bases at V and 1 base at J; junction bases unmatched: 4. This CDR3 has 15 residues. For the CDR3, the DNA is TGTGCCAGCAGCCATTCGACTAGCGGATCCTACGAGCAGTACTTC. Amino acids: CASSHSTSGSYEQYF.

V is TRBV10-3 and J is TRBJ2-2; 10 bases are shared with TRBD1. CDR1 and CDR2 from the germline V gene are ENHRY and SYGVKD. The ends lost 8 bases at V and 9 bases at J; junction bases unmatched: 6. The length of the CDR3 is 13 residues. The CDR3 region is CAIWDRGMWELFF. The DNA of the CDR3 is TGTGCCATCTGGGACAGGGGAATGTGGGAGCTGTTTTTT.

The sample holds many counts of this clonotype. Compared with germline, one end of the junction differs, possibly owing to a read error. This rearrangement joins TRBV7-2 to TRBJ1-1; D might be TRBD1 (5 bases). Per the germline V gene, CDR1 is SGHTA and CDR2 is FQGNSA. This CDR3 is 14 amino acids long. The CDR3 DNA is TGTGTCAGCAGCTTAGTCCCTGGGGGAACTGAAGCTTTCTTT. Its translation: CVSSLVPGGTEAFF.

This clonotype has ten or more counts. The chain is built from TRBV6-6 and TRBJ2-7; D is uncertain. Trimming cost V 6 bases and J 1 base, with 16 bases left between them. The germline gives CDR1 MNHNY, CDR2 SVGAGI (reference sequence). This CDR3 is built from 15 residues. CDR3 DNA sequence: TGTGCCAGCAGCAGAAACGGGCTCTTTTCCTACGAGCAGTACTTC. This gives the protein CASSRNGLFSYEQYF.

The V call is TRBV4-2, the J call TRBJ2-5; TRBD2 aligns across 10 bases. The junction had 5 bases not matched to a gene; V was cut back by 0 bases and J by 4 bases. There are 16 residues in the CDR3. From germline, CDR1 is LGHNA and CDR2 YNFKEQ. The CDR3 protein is CASSQEPSGRSETQYF. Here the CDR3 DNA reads TGTGCCAGCAGCCAAGAGCCTAGCGGGAGATCAGAGACCCAGTACTTC.

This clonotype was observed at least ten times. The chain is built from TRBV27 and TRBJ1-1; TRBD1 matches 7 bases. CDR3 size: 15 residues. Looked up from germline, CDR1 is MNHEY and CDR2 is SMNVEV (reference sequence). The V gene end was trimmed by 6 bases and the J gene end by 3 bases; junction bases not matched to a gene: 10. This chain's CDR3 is CASRLRGGFYTEAFF. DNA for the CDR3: TGTGCCAGCAGACTAAGAGGGGGCTTCTACACTGAAGCTTTCTTT.

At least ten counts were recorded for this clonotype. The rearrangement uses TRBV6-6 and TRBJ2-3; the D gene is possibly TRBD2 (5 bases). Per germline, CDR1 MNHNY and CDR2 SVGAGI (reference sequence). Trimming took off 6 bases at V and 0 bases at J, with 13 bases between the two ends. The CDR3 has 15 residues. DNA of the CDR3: TGTGCCAGCAGCCCGCCGGGAACTAGCACAGATACGCAGTATTTT. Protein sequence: CASSPPGTSTDTQYF.

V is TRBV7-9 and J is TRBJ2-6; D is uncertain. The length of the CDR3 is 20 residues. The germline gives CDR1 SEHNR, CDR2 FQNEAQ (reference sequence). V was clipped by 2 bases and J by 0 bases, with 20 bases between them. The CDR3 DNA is TGTGCCAGCAGCTTAATCCCGGGCACTGAAGCTTTCTCTGGGGCCAACGTCCTGACTTTC. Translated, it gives CASSLIPGTEAFSGANVLTF.

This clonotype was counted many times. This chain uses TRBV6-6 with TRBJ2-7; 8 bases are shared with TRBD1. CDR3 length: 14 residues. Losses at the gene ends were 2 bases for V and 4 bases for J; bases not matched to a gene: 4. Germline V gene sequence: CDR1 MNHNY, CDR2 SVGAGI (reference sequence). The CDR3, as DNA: TGTGCCAGCAGTTACGAAGACAGGGGTTACGAGCAGTACTTC. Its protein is CASSYEDRGYEQYF.

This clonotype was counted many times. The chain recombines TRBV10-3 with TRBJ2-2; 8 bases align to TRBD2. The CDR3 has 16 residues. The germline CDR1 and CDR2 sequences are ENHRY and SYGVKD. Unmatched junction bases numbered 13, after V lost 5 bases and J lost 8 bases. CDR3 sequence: CAISTASGSSSGELFF. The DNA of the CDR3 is TGTGCCATCAGTACGGCTAGCGGGTCCTCGTCGGGGGAGCTGTTTTTT.

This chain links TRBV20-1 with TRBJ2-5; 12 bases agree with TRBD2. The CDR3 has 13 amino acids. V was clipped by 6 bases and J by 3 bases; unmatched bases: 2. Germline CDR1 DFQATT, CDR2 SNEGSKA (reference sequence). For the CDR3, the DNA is TGCAGTGCCAGGACTAGCGGGGAAGAGACCCAGTACTTC. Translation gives CSARTSGEETQYF.

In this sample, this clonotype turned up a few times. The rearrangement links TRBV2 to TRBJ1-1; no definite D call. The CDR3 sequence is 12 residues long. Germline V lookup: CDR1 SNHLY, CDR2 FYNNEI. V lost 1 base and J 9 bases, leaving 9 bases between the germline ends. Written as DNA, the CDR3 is TGTGCCAGCAGTGAAGGAGTTAGTAAAGCTTTCTTT. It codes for CASSEGVSKAFF.

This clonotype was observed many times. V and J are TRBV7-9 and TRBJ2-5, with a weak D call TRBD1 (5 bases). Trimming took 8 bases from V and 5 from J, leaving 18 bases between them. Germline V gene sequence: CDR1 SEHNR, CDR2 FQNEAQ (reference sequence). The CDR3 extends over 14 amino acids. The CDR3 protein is CASGASSIRETQYF. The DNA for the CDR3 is TGTGCCAGCGGGGCCAGTTCCATTAGGGAGACCCAGTACTTC.

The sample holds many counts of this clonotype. The CDR3 protein is CASSLGLERYEQYF. The CDR3 DNA reads as TGTGCCAGCAGCCTCGGACTAGAACGGTACGAGCAGTACTTC. V usage is TRBV5-8 and J usage is TRBJ2-7; 7 bases line up with TRBD2. This CDR3 is built from 14 residues. Germline CDR1 SGHTS, CDR2 YDEGEE. After removal of 4 bases from V and 4 bases from J, the junction contained 8 bases not matched to a gene.